This T cell receptor beta chain comes out of a study of blood T cell repertoires in COVID-19. The CDR3 runs to 15 residues. The germline CDR1 and CDR2 sequences are SGHRS and YFSETQ. V shed 4 bases and J shed 0 bases, with 11 bases lying between them. As processed by the authors: From reference gene primer amplification, estimates of nucleated cell counts were derived. Profiling relied on immunoSEQ multiplex PCR, and the TCRdb table lists in-frame clones only, not all of them. That table furnishes V, J and clone size, whereas the DNA furnished D and trimming. In the table there are 150,000 to 200,000 clones, roughly 83% of which are singletons.

This clonotype was sampled from an older man who had been exposed to COVID-19. This sequence joins TRBV5-1 and TRBJ2-1; a possible D gene is TRBD1 (5 bases). The sequenced sample was PBMCs or T cells enriched from blood (not recorded which). CDR3 DNA: TGCGCCAGCAGCCGAGACAGAAGCTCCTACAATGAGCAGTTCTTC. As protein: CASSRDRSSYNEQFF.